The 32 T cell receptor beta chains presented below share a single source sample, sequenced in a study of blood T cell repertoires in COVID-19. This table comes from immunoSEQ multiplex PCR, and its TCRdb copy is limited to in-frame clones, with some not included. Here the sample spans more than 45,000 clones, roughly 87% being singletons. Sequenced input: peripheral blood. The receptors come from an elderly woman with COVID-19, enrolled during active disease.

The chain uses TRBV5-1 and TRBJ2-1; TRBD2 aligns across 13 bases. J gave up 3 bases and V 3 bases, and 6 bases lay outside the gene matches. This CDR3 comprises 17 residues. The germline CDR1 and CDR2 sequences are SGHRS and YFSETQ. The CDR3 DNA reads as TGCGCCAGCAGCTACGCTCGGACTAGCGGGGGCTACAATGAGCAGTTCTTC. Its translation: CASSYARTSGGYNEQFF.

The sample holds one count of this clone. The CDR3 loop reads CASSSSPGRETQYF. The CDR3 region has the DNA TGTGCCAGCAGCTCATCTCCAGGGAGGGAGACCCAGTACTTC. V and J are TRBV11-1 and TRBJ2-5, with a tentative D call TRBD2 (6 bases). CDR1 is SGHAT and CDR2 is FQDESV in the germline V gene (reference sequence). The V gene lost 4 bases and the J gene lost 5 bases, with 14 bases spanning the gap. The CDR3 length is 14 residues.

V usage is TRBV2 and J usage is TRBJ2-7; 9 nucleotides line up with TRBD2. In germline, CDR1 is SNHLY, CDR2 FYNNEI. V gave up 6 bases and J gave up 5 bases; unmatched junction bases: 8. The CDR3 covers 14 residues. CDR3 loop: CASRTSGTSHEQYF. DNA of the CDR3: TGTGCCAGCAGGACATCCGGGACTAGCCACGAGCAGTACTTC.

This clone was seen a single time. The rearrangement uses TRBV6-1 and TRBJ1-5, with D hard to call. V was shortened by 2 bases and J by 1 base, with 9 bases between the two germline ends. The V gene's germline CDR1 is MNHNS and CDR2 SASEGT. There are 15 residues in the CDR3. The CDR3 bases are TGTGCCAGCAGTGAATTGTCTATCAGCAATCAGCCCCAGCATTTT. It codes for CASSELSISNQPQHF.

The chain links TRBV5-1 to TRBJ1-1; a possible D gene is TRBD1 (6 bases). Germline-derived CDR1 and CDR2 are SGHRS and YFSETQ. Trimming cost V 4 bases and J 4 bases, with 14 bases left between them. The CDR3 is made up of 14 amino acids. CDR3: CASSITRGITEAFF. The CDR3 nucleotides read TGCGCCAGCAGCATAACCAGGGGAATCACTGAAGCTTTCTTT.

This sequence joins TRBV30 and TRBJ1-1, with unresolved D. Trimming took 8 bases from V and 1 from J, leaving 11 bases between them. The CDR3 consists of 12 residues. The germline V gene encodes CDR1 GTSNPN and CDR2 SVGIG (reference sequence). This CDR3 reads CALGRENTEAFF. In DNA form, the CDR3 reads TGTGCCCTCGGGAGGGAGAACACTGAAGCTTTCTTT.

This chain connects TRBV2 to TRBJ1-5; D ambiguous. The ends were cut back, 4 bases at V and 4 bases at J, with 17 bases in the middle. CDR1 and CDR2 from the germline V gene are SNHLY and FYNNEI. The CDR3 runs 16 residues. CDR3 residues: CASSVSEGRRNQPQHF. Written as DNA, the CDR3 is TGTGCCAGCAGTGTCAGCGAGGGCAGGAGGAATCAGCCCCAGCATTTT. Together with reference TRBV2 and TRBJ1-5, the CDR3 gives the full variable domain: EPEVTQTPSHQVTQMGQEVILRCVPISNHLYFYWYRQILGQKVEFLVSFYNNEISEKSEIFDDQFSVERPDGSNFTLKIRSTKLEDSAMYFCASSVSEGRRNQPQHFGDGTRLSIL.

In this sample, this clone turned up a few times. J is TRBJ2-3 and V is TRBV2, with 13 bases matching TRBD2. The trim removed 6 bases at V and 2 bases at J, leaving 8 bases unmatched. This CDR3 comprises 17 residues. Per germline, CDR1 SNHLY and CDR2 FYNNEI. CDR3 sequence reads: CASSWTSGGPNTDTQYF. DNA of the CDR3: TGTGCCAGCAGCTGGACTAGCGGGGGACCAAACACAGATACGCAGTATTTT.

This clone has just a few counts. This chain uses TRBV7-9 with TRBJ2-2; the match to TRBD2 covers 10 bases. CDR1 is SEHNR and CDR2 is FQNEAQ in the germline V gene (reference sequence). V lost 4 bases, J lost 6 bases, and 5 bases stayed unmatched. This CDR3 spans 15 amino acids. CDR3 in DNA: TGTGCCAGCAGCTCAAAAGGACTAGCGGCCGGGGAGCTGTTTTTT. Protein sequence: CASSSKGLAAGELFF.

The chain links TRBV2 to TRBJ1-2; 7 nucleotides align to TRBD1. Germline CDR1 reads SNHLY; CDR2 reads FYNNEI. The junction had 2 bases not matched to a gene; V was cut back by 0 bases and J by 4 bases. This CDR3 comprises 14 residues. CDR3 DNA: TGTGCCAGCAGTGAAGCCGGGACAGTCTATGGCTACACCTTC. Protein: CASSEAGTVYGYTF.

Comment on this clone: The sample has other DNA sequences that encode this CDR3 too. The chain combines TRBV5-1 with TRBJ1-2; D is perhaps TRBD1 (6 bases). The CDR3 totals 13 residues. V was clipped by 0 bases and J by 3 bases, with 6 bases between them. Germline loops: CDR1 SGHRS, CDR2 YFSETQ. CDR3 amino acids: CASSLDRDYGYTF. The CDR3 DNA reads TGCGCCAGCAGCTTGGACAGGGACTATGGCTACACCTTC. Together with reference TRBV5-1 and TRBJ1-2, the CDR3 gives the full variable domain: KAGVTQTPRYLIKTRGQQVTLSCSPISGHRSVSWYQQTPGQGLQFLFEYFSETQRNKGNFPGRFSGRQFSNSRSEMNVSTLELGDSALYLCASSLDRDYGYTFGSGTRLTVV.

This clone was counted between two and nine times. The J gene is TRBJ2-1, the V gene TRBV30; tentatively, D is TRBD2 (5 bases). V dropped 0 bases and J dropped 5 bases, with 17 bases sitting between them. The germline gives CDR1 GTSNPN, CDR2 SVGIG (reference sequence). The CDR3 runs 16 residues. The CDR3: CAWSVFGGPTDNEQFF. CDR3 coding DNA: TGTGCCTGGAGTGTCTTTGGAGGCCCAACGGACAATGAGCAGTTCTTC.

V is TRBV13 and J is TRBJ1-2, with a possible D match to TRBD1 (5 bases). The germline V gene encodes CDR1 PRHDT and CDR2 FYEKMQ (reference sequence). The CDR3 totals 14 residues. Trimming cost V 4 bases and J 6 bases, with 15 bases left between them. CDR3 bases: TGTGCCAGCAGCTCTACCCTAGGGGAGGATGGCTACACCTTC. The encoded protein is CASSSTLGEDGYTF. Combining the CDR3 with reference TRBV13 and TRBJ1-2 gives the whole variable domain AAGVIQSPRHLIKEKRETATLKCYPIPRHDTVYWYQQGPGQDPQFLISFYEKMQSDKGSIPDRFSAQQFSDYHSELNMSSLELGDSALYFCASSSTLGEDGYTFGSGTRLTVV.

The CDR3 here is CASSQDLGRGGKLFF. The CDR3 bases are TGTGCCAGCAGCCAAGATCTCGGCCGTGGCGGAAAACTGTTTTTT. The chain couples TRBV3-1 (or the pseudogene TRBV3-2) to TRBJ1-4; D is uncertain. CDR1 and CDR2 from the germline V gene are LGHDT and YNNKEL (reference sequence). The V end lost 0 bases, the J end lost 10 bases, and 15 bases lay between the germline ends. This CDR3 has 15 residues.

The genes are TRBV10-3 and TRBJ2-2, with 11 nucleotides matching TRBD1. The CDR3 totals 14 residues. Germline CDR1 reads ENHRY; CDR2 reads SYGVKD. The J segment lost 6 bases and the V segment lost 11 bases, leaving 8 bases of the junction unmatched. The CDR3 region is CAARDRGSSGELFF. The CDR3 bases are TGTGCCGCGAGGGACAGGGGGTCGTCCGGGGAGCTGTTTTTT.

The V and J genes are TRBV7-9 and TRBJ2-4, with 8 bases lining up with TRBD1. Per germline, CDR1 SEHNR and CDR2 FQNEAQ (reference sequence). CDR3 size: 14 residues. With V trimmed by 5 bases and J by 9 bases, 9 bases remained unmatched. The CDR3 DNA reads as TGTGCCAGCAGCCTGGCAGGGGGCGCAGCCATTCAGTACTTC. Its translation is CASSLAGGAAIQYF.

The genes are TRBV19 and TRBJ2-6; 9 nucleotides align to TRBD2. There are 18 residues in the CDR3. V was pared by 5 bases and J by 0 bases, with 8 bases of the junction left unmatched. Germline loops: CDR1 LNHDA, CDR2 SQIVND (reference sequence). CDR3 protein: CASSVGGGVASGANVLTF. CDR3 DNA sequence: TGTGCCAGTAGTGTCGGCGGGGGGGTTGCCTCTGGGGCCAACGTCCTGACTTTC.

V usage is TRBV11-2 and J usage is TRBJ2-1; 11 nucleotides line up with TRBD2. Germline CDR1 reads SGHAT; CDR2 reads FQNNGV. With V trimmed by 5 bases and J by 4 bases, 7 bases remained unmatched. The CDR3 runs to 16 residues. The CDR3 loop reads CASSPIAGGSYNEQFF. In DNA form, the CDR3 reads TGTGCCAGCAGCCCCATAGCGGGGGGGTCTTACAATGAGCAGTTCTTC.

The rearrangement links TRBV24-1 to TRBJ2-1, with 9 positions matching TRBD2. The germline gives CDR1 KGHDR, CDR2 SFDVKD. The CDR3 sequence is 17 residues long. Germline trimming cut 0 bases from V and 2 bases from J; bases unmatched to any gene: 4. The CDR3 region has the DNA TGTGCCACCAGTGATTTGCGCGGGACTAGCCCCTACAATGAGCAGTTCTTC. Translated, it gives CATSDLRGTSPYNEQFF.

The J gene is TRBJ1-5, the V gene TRBV2; 7 bases align to TRBD1. V lost 8 bases and J lost 0; bases outside the gene matches: 4. This CDR3 contains 14 residues. Germline CDR1 is SNHLY and CDR2 is FYNNEI. CDR3 region: CASLQGLSNQPQHF. As DNA, the CDR3 is TGTGCCAGCCTACAGGGGCTTAGCAATCAGCCCCAGCATTTT.

A single count supports this clone. The rearrangement joins TRBV12-5 to TRBJ2-3, with TRBD1 matching over 9 bases. CDR3 length equals 15 residues. Germline V lookup: CDR1 LGHNT, CDR2 FRNRAP. V lost 6 bases and J lost 0; bases outside the gene matches: 4. This CDR3 reads CASGTGTGSTDTQYF. CDR3 bases: TGTGCTAGTGGCACCGGGACAGGGAGCACAGATACGCAGTATTTT.

The genes are TRBV10-3 and TRBJ1-2; no definite D call. The CDR3 is 12 residues long. V was trimmed by 6 bases and J by 6 bases, leaving 11 bases between them. The germline CDR1 and CDR2 sequences are ENHRY and SYGVKD. CDR3 bases: TGTGCCATCAGCCGATTTTTAGATGGCTACACCTTC. This translates into CAISRFLDGYTF.

This chain connects TRBV7-2 to TRBJ1-1; the match to TRBD1 covers 9 bases. Germline lookup yields CDR1 SGHTA and CDR2 FQGNSA. The V segment lost 4 bases and the J segment 4 bases; nucleotides outside the gene matches: 7. The CDR3 extends over 15 amino acids. Written as DNA, the CDR3 is TGTGCCAGCAGCTCACAGGGGGCCCGGGGCACTGAAGCTTTCTTT. Translation gives CASSSQGARGTEAFF.

This clone was seen only a few times. The CDR3 loop reads CASSLAGPSGYGYTF. CDR3 nucleotides: TGTGCCAGCAGCTTGGCCGGGCCCTCGGGATATGGCTACACCTTC. The chain couples TRBV5-4 to TRBJ1-2; D gene ambiguous. Trimming took 0 bases from V and 5 from J, leaving 14 bases between them. Germline CDR1 reads SGHNT; CDR2 reads YYREEE (reference sequence). This CDR3 contains 15 residues.

V is TRBV21-1 and J is TRBJ1-1; the D segment call TRBD1 is taken from the table without a DNA check. TRBV21-1 is listed as a pseudogene. This CDR3 region has 14 residues. CDR3 DNA sequence: TGTGCCAGCAGCAATGGGACAGGGAACACTGAAGCTTTCTTT. Its protein is CASSNGTGNTEAFF.

The chain uses TRBV6-2 or TRBV6-3 and TRBJ2-5; a weak D match, TRBD2 (5 bases). V gave up 5 bases and J gave up 5 bases, with 9 bases separating them. CDR1 is MNHEY, CDR2 SVGEGT, per germline. This CDR3 is built from 12 residues. Here the CDR3 reads CASSVAKETQYF. In nucleotides, the CDR3 is TGTGCCAGCAGTGTAGCGAAGGAGACCCAGTACTTC.

The chain carries TRBV3-1 (or the pseudogene TRBV3-2) and TRBJ1-4; 7 bases fit TRBD1. Trimming removed 2 bases from V and 8 bases from J; junction bases left unmatched: 5. This CDR3 spans 14 amino acids. CDR1 is LGHDT and CDR2 is YNNKEL in the germline V gene (reference sequence). Here the CDR3 DNA reads TGTGCCAGCAGCCAAAAGGGGGCCGGGGAAAAACTGTTTTTT. It yields the protein CASSQKGAGEKLFF.

The rearrangement joins TRBV19 to TRBJ2-5; perhaps TRBD1 as D (5 bases). The CDR3 is 13 amino acids. V dropped 5 bases and J dropped 7 bases, with 14 bases sitting between them. CDR1 and CDR2 from the germline V gene are LNHDA and SQIVND (reference sequence). The chain's CDR3 is CASSPQGVATQYF. As DNA, the CDR3 is TGTGCCAGTAGTCCCCAAGGGGTGGCGACCCAGTACTTC.

The chain is built from TRBV2 and TRBJ2-5; D gene ambiguous. This CDR3 is built from 11 residues. Germline CDR1 and CDR2: SNHLY and FYNNEI. V lost 5 bases and J 7 bases, leaving 8 bases between the germline ends. The CDR3 region is CASSRGSTQYF. The CDR3, as DNA: TGTGCCAGCAGTAGAGGATCGACCCAGTACTTC.

This rearrangement joins TRBV9 to TRBJ1-1; D is possibly TRBD1 (6 bases). There are 13 residues in the CDR3. The V end lost 2 bases, the J end lost 4 bases, and 9 bases lay between the germline ends. Per the germline V gene, CDR1 is SGDLS and CDR2 is YYNGEE. The CDR3 DNA reads TGTGCCAGCAGCGTTACAGGGTCCACTGAAGCTTTCTTT. This encodes CASSVTGSTEAFF.

The chain links TRBV5-1 to TRBJ2-1; 9 nucleotides line up with TRBD1. This CDR3 region has 18 residues. CDR1 and CDR2 from the germline V gene are SGHRS and YFSETQ. V dropped 2 bases and J dropped 4; count of bases not matched to a gene: 13. The CDR3 sequence: CASSLKYSRDREYNEQFF. The CDR3 nucleotides are TGCGCCAGCAGCTTAAAATATTCCCGGGACAGGGAATACAATGAGCAGTTCTTC.

The chain has TRBV5-5 and TRBJ1-1, with TRBD1 matching over 7 bases. Germline loops: CDR1 SGHKS, CDR2 YYEKEE (reference sequence). The CDR3 has 14 amino acids. V lost 4 bases to trimming and J lost 4 bases; unmatched junction nucleotides: 7. CDR3 nucleotides: TGTGCCAGCAGCACCAACAGGGGTGGCACTGAAGCTTTCTTT. Translated, it gives CASSTNRGGTEAFF.